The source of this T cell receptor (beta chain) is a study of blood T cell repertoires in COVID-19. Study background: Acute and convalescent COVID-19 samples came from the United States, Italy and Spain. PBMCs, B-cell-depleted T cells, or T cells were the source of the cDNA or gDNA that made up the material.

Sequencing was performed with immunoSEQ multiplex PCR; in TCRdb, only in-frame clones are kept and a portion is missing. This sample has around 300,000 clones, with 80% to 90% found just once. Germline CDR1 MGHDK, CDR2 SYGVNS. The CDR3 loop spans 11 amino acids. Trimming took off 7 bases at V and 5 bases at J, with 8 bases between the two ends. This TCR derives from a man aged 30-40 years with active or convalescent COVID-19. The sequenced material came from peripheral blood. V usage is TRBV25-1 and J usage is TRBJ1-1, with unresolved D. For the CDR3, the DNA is TGTGCCAGCAACGGGGTAACTGAAGCTTTCTTT. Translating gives CASNGVTEAFF.